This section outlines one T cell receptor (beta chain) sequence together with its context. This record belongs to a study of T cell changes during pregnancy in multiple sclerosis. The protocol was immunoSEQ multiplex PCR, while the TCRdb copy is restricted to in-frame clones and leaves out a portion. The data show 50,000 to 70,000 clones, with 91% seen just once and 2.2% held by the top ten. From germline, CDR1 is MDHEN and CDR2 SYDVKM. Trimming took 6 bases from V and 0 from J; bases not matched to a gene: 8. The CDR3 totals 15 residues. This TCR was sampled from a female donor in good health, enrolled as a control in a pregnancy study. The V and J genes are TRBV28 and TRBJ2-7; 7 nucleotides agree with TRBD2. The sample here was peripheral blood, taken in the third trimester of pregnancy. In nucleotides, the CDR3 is TGTGCCAGCAGCCCCCAAGCGGGGAACTCCTACGAGCAGTACTTC. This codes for CASSPQAGNSYEQYF.